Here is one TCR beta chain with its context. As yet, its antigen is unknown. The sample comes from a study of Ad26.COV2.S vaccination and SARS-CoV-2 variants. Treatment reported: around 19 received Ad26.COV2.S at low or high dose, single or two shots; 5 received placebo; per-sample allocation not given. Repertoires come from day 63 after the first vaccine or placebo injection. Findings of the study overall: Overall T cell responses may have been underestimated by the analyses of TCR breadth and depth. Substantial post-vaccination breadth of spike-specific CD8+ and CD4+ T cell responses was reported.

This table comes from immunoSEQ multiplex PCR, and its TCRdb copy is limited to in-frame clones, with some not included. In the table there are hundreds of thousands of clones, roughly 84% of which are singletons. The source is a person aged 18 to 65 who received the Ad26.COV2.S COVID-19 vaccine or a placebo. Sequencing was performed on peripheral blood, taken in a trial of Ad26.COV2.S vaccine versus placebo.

As DNA, the CDR3 is TGTGCCAGTAGTGACAAGATGATCTATGGCTACACCTTC. Protein sequence: CASSDKMIYGYTF. This chain joins TRBV19 and TRBJ1-2; D ambiguous. CDR3 size: 13 residues. Germline V gene data show CDR1 as LNHDA and CDR2 as SQIVND (reference sequence). Trimming stripped 5 bases from V and 4 bases from J, with 11 bases between.